This TCR beta chain was sequenced in a study of T-cell reconstitution after alpha-beta-depleted transplantation in children (dated by TCRdb to 2015 to 2016). General notes on the study: Using TCR repertoire profiling, the study quantitatively followed how T-cell immune reconstitution unfolded in children after TCRalphabeta/CD19-depleted allogeneic hematopoietic cell transplantation. What the study reported, not specific to this receptor: Over the following months the frequencies of hyperexpanded clones went down, and after one year T-cell counts and TCRbeta diversity were mostly credited to newly produced T cells. The apparently early alphabetaT-cell count recovery about two months after transplant was reportedly dependent on only several hundred rapidly expanded clones derived from non-depleted graft cells. In some patients, high TCRbeta diversity at day 60 was attributed to recipient T cells and intrathymic progenitors that had survived conditioning.

For this clonotype: It lacks a known antigen. Nothing much larger sits one base from this clone, and base qualities are not available.

The library was generated by PCR. Sequencing was performed on an Illumina HiSeq 2500. TCR libraries were prepared with molecular barcoding, using unique molecular identifiers to normalize TCRbeta repertoire quantification. The public reads were reprocessed in TCRdb via fastp at Q25 and MiXCR, keeping in-frame beta chains. Under each unique CDR3 protein, matching rows form one entry showing the most common genes and DNA. The sample profile shows approximately 230,000 distinct CDR3 sequences; roughly a quarter of them were found once. Clones ranked in the top ten supply 4% to 6% of the sample. V is pruned by 6 bases and J by 4 bases, leaving 10 bases of the junction without a gene match. Reading the germline V gene gives CDR1 MNHNS and CDR2 SASEGT. From cysteine to phenylalanine, the CDR3 is 16 amino acids long. Only the CDR3 part of the read is kept: 48 bases, read in frame from the first base. The treatment or condition label, as the study defines it: allogeneic hematopoietic cell transplantation with graft depleted of TCRalphabeta T cells and CD19 B cells. TCRalphabeta/CD19-depleted allogeneic hematopoietic cell grafts were given to the transplant recipients, all of whom were children.

This sample comprised PBMCs, mostly from graft donor cells, obtained 360 days after TCRalphabeta/CD19-depleted stem cell transplant. Rearrangement joined TRBV6-1 to TRBJ2-2; 8 junctional bases match TRBD1. The sequence came from a female patient between 2 and 10 years old who had a stem cell transplant for congenital amegakaryocytic thrombocytopenia, so the T cells may come from the graft donor. The CDR3 loop reads CASSPNRQGFTGELFF. The DNA sequence reads TGTGCCAGCAGCCCAAACAGACAGGGGTTCACCGGGGAGCTGTTTTTT.